This entry is about one TCR beta chain. Its antigen is not known. J gave up 6 bases and V 3 bases, and 2 bases lay outside the gene matches. Germline V gives CDR1 LNHDA, CDR2 SQIVND (reference sequence). This CDR3 region has 13 residues. The use of genomic DNA as template underpinned the TCR beta VDJ and CDR3 profiling. TCRdb analysed the reads with MiXCR anew, one entry per CDR3 protein. The sample lists fewer than 200,000 distinct CDR3 sequences, 35% to 55% occurring once. The data were taken from a study of CD8+CD57+ T cells in acquired aplastic anemia. Study-wide background: Sorted CD4+ and CD8+ cells yielded 3 to 3.5 ug of DNA on average. Study-level findings and limits: Any difference that existed in CD8+ Simpson's diversity between patients and controls was not significant. Over 25 shared CD8+ CDR3s appeared highly expressed within patients' immunodominant clones.

The sample comprised sorted CD4+, CD8+, or CD8+CD57+ T cells (not recorded which) from PBMCs. The TCR comes from a human donor in good health. The chain joins TRBV19 to TRBJ2-1, with TRBD1 identical over 7 bases. The chain's CDR3 is CASSIRQGNEQFF. In DNA form, the CDR3 reads TGTGCCAGTAGTATCCGACAGGGCAATGAGCAGTTCTTC.